Described below is a single T cell receptor beta chain sequence and its context. This clone was picked up one time. Its binding antigen is unknown. Per-base qualities were not stored, and no clone one base away is much larger. TCRbeta CDR3 regions were amplified from genomic DNA by means of the immunoSEQ Assay, a bias-controlled multiplex PCR. Per the original workflow: Nucleated cell counts per sample were estimated from amplification of reference gene primers within the assay. To quantify the absolute abundance of each unique TCRbeta CDR3 rearrangement, sequence reads were collapsed and filtered. Productive Simpson clonality was computed per sample as the square root of Simpson's diversity index over productive rearrangements. Sourced from immuneACCESS, this table was stored by TCRdb with only in-frame sequences that have V and J called. A share of the clones is absent; for the studies checked, an unresolved V gene accounts for under half, and the remainder has no known explanation. That table is the source of V, J and clone size, and D and trimming were worked out from the DNA. The sample data list some 350,000 clones, and about 83% of these were observed just once. About 3% of the sample belongs to the ten largest clones.

This specimen comes from a study of blood T cell repertoires in COVID-19 (dated by TCRdb to the early 2020s). For the wider study: Collaborator samples came from the United States, Italy and Spain and covered acute and convalescent phases of COVID-19. A de-identified subject ID, COVID-19 status, age in years and sex were almost always included in the sample metadata. The samples were drawn from two sources: the first 160 participants of the ongoing ImmuneRACE study, and 950 to 1,500 subjects contributed by 6 global collaborators. Deeply sampled blood TCRbeta repertoires from subjects exposed to, actively infected with, or recovered from COVID-19 were included in the dataset. The material from the prospective study consisted of cDNA or gDNA derived from T cells, B-cell-depleted T cells, or PBMCs. A freely available public database, intended as a resource for researchers studying the immune response to SARS-CoV-2, is where the repertoires were released. HLA class I and class II types, where available, came from metadata supplied by the sample provider rather than from assay-based typing. The investigation overall reported the following: The quantity of clinical and demographic metadata differed by source and by participant and was supplied without curation.

Collaborating institutions collected whole blood in K2EDTA tubes following their own protocols. For TCRbeta analysis, collaborators shipped samples in one of three forms: frozen whole blood, isolated PBMCs, or DNA extracted from either of those sample types. The CDR3 sequence holds 14 residues, the cysteine and phenylalanine included. The kept DNA is CDR3 alone, 42 bases in frame from the first base. V and J are truncated by 2 bases and 7 bases respectively, leaving an intervening sequence of 10 bases. CDR1 and CDR2, per the germline V gene, are SGHRS and YFSETQ. In this chain, TRBV5-1 is recombined with TRBJ1-6; the D gene is unclear. The sequence came from a man between 25 and 39 years old with active or convalescent COVID-19. Input material: peripheral blood. The DNA is TGCGCCAGCAGCTTTCCACAGACGAATTCACCCCTCCACTTT. Translation gives CASSFPQTNSPLHF.